Following are 18 T cell receptor beta chains from one sample sequenced in a study of blood T cell repertoires in COVID-19. Assay: immunoSEQ multiplex PCR; the TCRdb copy retains only in-frame clones and omits some. The table shows a few hundred thousand clones, with about nine tenths occurring only once. The sequenced sample consisted of peripheral blood. Source of these receptors: a man over 45 with active or convalescent COVID-19.

This clone has only a few counts. The J gene is TRBJ1-5, the V gene TRBV5-4; 9 nucleotides agree with TRBD1. The CDR3 is 14 amino acids. Germline loops: CDR1 SGHNT, CDR2 YYREEE (reference sequence). V lost 4 bases and J lost 7; bases outside the gene matches: 6. Written as DNA, the CDR3 is TGTGCCAGCAGCGTACAGGGGGCCGGACAGCCCCAGCATTTT. This gives the protein CASSVQGAGQPQHF.

This clone was detected a few times. The J gene is TRBJ1-2, the V gene TRBV2; D unclear. CDR1 and CDR2 from the germline V gene are SNHLY and FYNNEI. V was shortened by 4 bases and J by 2 bases, with 5 bases between the two germline ends. The CDR3 has 12 amino acids. The CDR3 DNA is TGTGCCAGCAGTGCAGGCAACTATGGCTACACCTTC. It codes for CASSAGNYGYTF.

V gene TRBV30 combines with J gene TRBJ2-3, with 7 nucleotides matching TRBD2. The trim removed 2 bases at V and 2 bases at J, leaving 7 bases unmatched. CDR3 length: 15 residues. The germline V gene has CDR1 GTSNPN and CDR2 SVGIG (reference sequence). DNA for the CDR3: TGTGCCTGGAGTATCGAGCGGGGATCCACAGATACGCAGTATTTT. It yields the protein CAWSIERGSTDTQYF.

The chain joins TRBV18 to TRBJ2-7; 10 bases match TRBD1. V lost 3 bases, J lost 5 bases, and 7 bases stayed unmatched. CDR3 length: 15 residues. Germline assignment: CDR1 KGHSH and CDR2 LQKENI. As DNA, the CDR3 is TGTGCCAGCTCACCCACCGGGACAGGGGACAACGAGCAGTACTTC. Protein: CASSPTGTGDNEQYF.

The chain combines TRBV7-2 with TRBJ2-5; the D is unclear. The CDR3 consists of 14 residues. The ends were cut back, 5 bases at V and 5 bases at J, with 15 bases in the middle. The germline CDR1 and CDR2 sequences are SGHTA and FQGNSA. The chain's CDR3 is CASSPGPIAETQYF. The CDR3 bases are TGTGCCAGCAGCCCGGGTCCAATCGCGGAGACCCAGTACTTC. The full variable domain, completed using reference TRBV7-2 and TRBJ2-5, is GAGVSQSPSNKVTEKGKDVELRCDPISGHTALYWYRQSLGQGLEFLIYFQGNSAPDKSGLPSDRFSAERTGGSVSTLTIQRTQQEDSAVYLCASSPGPIAETQYFGPGTRLLVL.

This rearrangement joins TRBV15 to TRBJ1-4, with D hard to call. The CDR3 runs to 12 residues. In germline, CDR1 is LNHNV, CDR2 YYDKDF (reference sequence). Trimming stripped 0 bases from V and 6 bases from J, with 2 bases between. CDR3 residues: CATSRDDEKLFF. DNA for the CDR3: TGTGCCACCAGCAGAGACGATGAAAAACTGTTTTTT.

This chain connects TRBV6-5 to TRBJ1-5, with TRBD1 identical over 7 bases. V lost 6 bases and J lost 5; bases outside the gene matches: 4. Per germline, CDR1 MNHEY and CDR2 SVGAGI. The CDR3 has 13 amino acids. CDR3 sequence reads: CASSLTGDQPQHF. The DNA of the CDR3 is TGTGCCAGCAGCCTCACAGGGGATCAGCCCCAGCATTTT.

This chain connects TRBV28 to TRBJ1-5; 7 positions agree with TRBD1. Germline CDR1 and CDR2: MDHEN and SYDVKM. The CDR3 sequence is 15 residues long. V shed 3 bases and J 4 bases; nucleotides not matched to a gene: 6. The chain's CDR3 is CASSLWTGPNQPQHF. Written as DNA, the CDR3 is TGTGCCAGCAGTTTGTGGACAGGACCAAATCAGCCCCAGCATTTT.

The chain is built from TRBV5-5 and TRBJ1-2, with 12 bases matching TRBD1. The germline CDR1 and CDR2 sequences are SGHKS and YYEKEE (reference sequence). CDR3 length: 16 residues. V was clipped by 2 bases and J by 12 bases; unmatched bases: 14. CDR3 in DNA: TGTGCCAGCAGCTTCGGGACAGGGGGCGTTCTGCCGGGCCACACCTTC. Encoded protein: CASSFGTGGVLPGHTF.

V and J are TRBV10-3 and TRBJ2-7, with 7 bases that match TRBD1. There are 16 residues in the CDR3. CDR1 and CDR2 from the germline V gene are ENHRY and SYGVKD. The trim removed 5 bases at V and 5 bases at J, leaving 15 bases unmatched. The CDR3 region is CAISPGGQSYPNEQYF. The CDR3 nucleotides read TGTGCCATCAGTCCTGGGGGACAGAGCTATCCTAACGAGCAGTACTTC.

The CDR3 protein is CASSPPNRGYEQYF. Written as DNA, the CDR3 is TGTGCCAGCTCACCACCCAACAGGGGCTACGAGCAGTACTTC. The V call is TRBV18, the J call TRBJ2-7, with 7 bases aligning to TRBD1. The CDR3 is made up of 14 amino acids. The germline CDR1 and CDR2 sequences are KGHSH and LQKENI. The V gene end was trimmed by 0 bases and the J gene end by 3 bases; junction bases not matched to a gene: 2.

V is TRBV19 and J is TRBJ2-3; tentative D call: TRBD1 (5 bases). V lost 5 bases, J lost 3 bases, and 15 bases lay in between. The CDR3 consists of 15 residues. Germline CDR1 is LNHDA and CDR2 is SQIVND (reference sequence). CDR3 protein: CASSLGPSTTDTQYF. CDR3 bases: TGTGCCAGTAGTTTGGGGCCCTCGACAACAGATACGCAGTATTTT.

The chain employs TRBV19 and TRBJ1-2; TRBD1 aligns across 9 bases. J gave up 6 bases and V 5 bases, and 1 base lay outside the gene matches. Germline V lookup: CDR1 LNHDA, CDR2 SQIVND (reference sequence). CDR3 length equals 12 residues. The CDR3 loop reads CASSWTGDGYTF. Written as DNA, the CDR3 is TGTGCCAGTAGTTGGACAGGGGATGGCTACACCTTC.

The CDR3 loop reads CASSVRVSGANVLTF. In DNA form, the CDR3 reads TGTGCCAGCAGCGTACGGGTATCTGGGGCCAACGTCCTGACTTTC. V usage is TRBV9 and J usage is TRBJ2-6; D not resolved. The V gene's germline CDR1 is SGDLS and CDR2 YYNGEE. This CDR3 has 15 residues. V lost 1 base and J 1 base, leaving 6 bases between the germline ends.

V and J are TRBV28 and TRBJ2-7, with D unresolved. CDR1 is MDHEN, CDR2 SYDVKM, per germline. This CDR3 contains 14 residues. With 1 base removed from V and 1 base from J, the gap between germline ends came to 8 bases. DNA for the CDR3: TGTGCCAGCAGTTTATTAGGCAGGTCCTACGAGCAGTACTTC. Amino acids: CASSLLGRSYEQYF.

This clone came up a few times. The chain employs TRBV5-1 and TRBJ1-3; D unclear. This CDR3 is built from 15 residues. V was cut by 5 bases and J by 4 bases, with 16 bases left in between. CDR1 is SGHRS and CDR2 is YFSETQ in the germline V gene. As DNA, the CDR3 is TGCGCCAGCAGTTTTGACGAGGCCCCCGGAAACACCATATATTTT. Translation: CASSFDEAPGNTIYF.

The chain has TRBV18 and TRBJ1-1; D ambiguous. The CDR3 consists of 15 residues. Trimming stripped 3 bases from V and 1 base from J, with 12 bases between. Germline CDR1 reads KGHSH; CDR2 reads LQKENI. The CDR3 DNA sequence: TGTGCCAGCTCACCTATCCCAGGCACGAACACTGAAGCTTTCTTT. This codes for CASSPIPGTNTEAFF. Combining the CDR3 with reference TRBV18 and TRBJ1-1 gives the whole variable domain NAGVMQNPRHLVRRRGQEARLRCSPMKGHSHVYWYRQLPEEGLKFMVYLQKENIIDESGMPKERFSAEFPKEGPSILRIQQVVRGDSAAYFCASSPIPGTNTEAFFGQGTRLTVV.

The chain links TRBV18 to TRBJ1-6; possible D gene TRBD1, 6 bases. The CDR3 sequence is 14 residues long. V shed 2 bases and J shed 10 bases, with 12 bases lying between them. Germline V gene sequence: CDR1 KGHSH, CDR2 LQKENI. As DNA, the CDR3 is TGTGCCAGCTCACCATCCGGACAGCGCTCACCCCTCCACTTT. Protein product: CASSPSGQRSPLHF.